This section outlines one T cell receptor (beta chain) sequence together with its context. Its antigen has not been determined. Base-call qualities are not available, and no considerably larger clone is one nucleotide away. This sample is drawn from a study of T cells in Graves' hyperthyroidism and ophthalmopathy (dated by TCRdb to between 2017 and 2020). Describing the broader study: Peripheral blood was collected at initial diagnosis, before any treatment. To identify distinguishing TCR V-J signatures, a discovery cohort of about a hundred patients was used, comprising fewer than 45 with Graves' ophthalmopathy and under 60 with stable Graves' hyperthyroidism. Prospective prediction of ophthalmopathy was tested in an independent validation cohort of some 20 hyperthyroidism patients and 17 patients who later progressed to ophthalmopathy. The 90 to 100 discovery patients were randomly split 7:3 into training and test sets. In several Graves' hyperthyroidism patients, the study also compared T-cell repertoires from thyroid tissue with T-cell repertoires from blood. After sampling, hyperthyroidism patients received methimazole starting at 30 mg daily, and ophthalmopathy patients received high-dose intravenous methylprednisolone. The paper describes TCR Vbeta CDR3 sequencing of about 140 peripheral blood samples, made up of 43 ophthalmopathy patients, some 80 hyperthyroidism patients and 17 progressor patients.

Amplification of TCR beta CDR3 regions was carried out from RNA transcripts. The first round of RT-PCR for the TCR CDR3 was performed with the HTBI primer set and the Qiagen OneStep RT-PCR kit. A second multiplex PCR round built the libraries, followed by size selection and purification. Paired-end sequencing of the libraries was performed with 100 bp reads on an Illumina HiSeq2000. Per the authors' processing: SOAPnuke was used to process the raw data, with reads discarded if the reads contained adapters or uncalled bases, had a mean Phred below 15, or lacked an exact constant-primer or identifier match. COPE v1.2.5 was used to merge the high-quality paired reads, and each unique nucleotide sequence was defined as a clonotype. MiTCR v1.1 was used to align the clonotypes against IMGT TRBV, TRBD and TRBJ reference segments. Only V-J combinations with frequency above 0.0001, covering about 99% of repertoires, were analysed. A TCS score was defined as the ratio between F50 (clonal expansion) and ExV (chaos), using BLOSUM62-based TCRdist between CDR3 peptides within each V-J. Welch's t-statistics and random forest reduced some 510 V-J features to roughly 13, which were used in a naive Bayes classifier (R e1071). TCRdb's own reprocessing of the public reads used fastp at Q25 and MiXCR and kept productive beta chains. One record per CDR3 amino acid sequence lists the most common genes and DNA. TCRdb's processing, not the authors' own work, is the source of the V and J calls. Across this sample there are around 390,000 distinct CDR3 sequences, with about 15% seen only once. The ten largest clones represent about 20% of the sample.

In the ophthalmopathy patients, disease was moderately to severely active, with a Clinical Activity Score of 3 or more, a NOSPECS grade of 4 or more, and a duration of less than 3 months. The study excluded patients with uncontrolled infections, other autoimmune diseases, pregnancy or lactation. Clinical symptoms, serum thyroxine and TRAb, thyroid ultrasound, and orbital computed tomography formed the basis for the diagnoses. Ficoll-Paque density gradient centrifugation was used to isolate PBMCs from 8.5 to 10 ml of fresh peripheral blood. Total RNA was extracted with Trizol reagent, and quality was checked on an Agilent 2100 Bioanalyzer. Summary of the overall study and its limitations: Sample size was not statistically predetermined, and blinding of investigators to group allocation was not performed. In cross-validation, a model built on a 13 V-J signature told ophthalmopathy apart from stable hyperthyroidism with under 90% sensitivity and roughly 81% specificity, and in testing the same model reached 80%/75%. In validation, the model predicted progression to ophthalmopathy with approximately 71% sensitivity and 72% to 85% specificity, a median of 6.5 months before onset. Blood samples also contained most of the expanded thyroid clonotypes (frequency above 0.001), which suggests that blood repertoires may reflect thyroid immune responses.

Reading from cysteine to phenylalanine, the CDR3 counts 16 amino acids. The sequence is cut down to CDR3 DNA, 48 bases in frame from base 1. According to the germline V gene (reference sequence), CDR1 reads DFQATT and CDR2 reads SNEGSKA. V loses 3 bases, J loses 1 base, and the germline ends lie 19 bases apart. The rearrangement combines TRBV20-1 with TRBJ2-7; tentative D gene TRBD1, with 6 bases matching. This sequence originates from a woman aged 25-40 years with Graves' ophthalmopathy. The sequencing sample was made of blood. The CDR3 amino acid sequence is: CSASGSHAGASYEQYF. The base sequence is TGCAGTGCTAGTGGGTCTCACGCAGGGGCTTCCTACGAGCAGTACTTC.